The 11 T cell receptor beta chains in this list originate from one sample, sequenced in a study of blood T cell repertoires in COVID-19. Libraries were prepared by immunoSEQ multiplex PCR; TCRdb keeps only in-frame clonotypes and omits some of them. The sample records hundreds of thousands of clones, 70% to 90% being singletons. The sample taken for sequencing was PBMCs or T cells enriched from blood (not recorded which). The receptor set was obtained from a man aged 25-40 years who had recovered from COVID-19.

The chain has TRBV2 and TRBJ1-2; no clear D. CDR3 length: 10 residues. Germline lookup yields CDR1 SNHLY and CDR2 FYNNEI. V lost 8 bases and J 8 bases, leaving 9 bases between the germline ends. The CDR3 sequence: CASGSMGYTF. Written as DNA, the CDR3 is TGTGCCAGCGGTTCTATGGGCTACACCTTC.

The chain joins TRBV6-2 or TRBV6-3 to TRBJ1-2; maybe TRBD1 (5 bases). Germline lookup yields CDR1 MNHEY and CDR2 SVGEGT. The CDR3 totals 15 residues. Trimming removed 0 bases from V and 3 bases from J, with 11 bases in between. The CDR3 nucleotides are TGTGCCAGCAGTTACTCTGGGGCCTTTTACTATGGCTACACCTTC. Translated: CASSYSGAFYYGYTF.

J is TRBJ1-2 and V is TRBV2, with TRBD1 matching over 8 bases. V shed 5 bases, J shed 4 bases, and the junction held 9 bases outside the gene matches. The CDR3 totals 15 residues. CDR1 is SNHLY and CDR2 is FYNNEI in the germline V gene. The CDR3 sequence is CASSITTGAVYGYTF. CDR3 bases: TGTGCCAGCAGTATTACGACAGGGGCAGTCTATGGCTACACCTTC.

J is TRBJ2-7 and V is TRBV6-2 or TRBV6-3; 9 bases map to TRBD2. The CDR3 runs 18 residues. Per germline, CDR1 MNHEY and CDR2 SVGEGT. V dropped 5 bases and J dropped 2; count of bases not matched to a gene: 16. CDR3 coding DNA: TGTGCCAGCAGTAAAGGGGCGCCTGGCGGGGGGGCCCCCTACGAGCAGTACTTC. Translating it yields CASSKGAPGGGAPYEQYF.

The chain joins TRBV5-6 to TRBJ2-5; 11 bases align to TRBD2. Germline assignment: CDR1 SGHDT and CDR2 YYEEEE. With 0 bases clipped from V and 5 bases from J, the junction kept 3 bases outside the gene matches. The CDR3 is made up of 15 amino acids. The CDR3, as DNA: TGTGCCAGCAGCTTGGTAGCGGGGGGGCAGGAGACCCAGTACTTC. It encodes CASSLVAGGQETQYF.

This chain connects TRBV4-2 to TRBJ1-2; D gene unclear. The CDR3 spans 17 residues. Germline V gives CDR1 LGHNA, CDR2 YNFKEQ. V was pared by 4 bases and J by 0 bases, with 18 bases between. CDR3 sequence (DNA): TGTGCCAGCAGCCCCGGGATGTGGGGTAATCCTAACTATGGCTACACCTTC. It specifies CASSPGMWGNPNYGYTF.

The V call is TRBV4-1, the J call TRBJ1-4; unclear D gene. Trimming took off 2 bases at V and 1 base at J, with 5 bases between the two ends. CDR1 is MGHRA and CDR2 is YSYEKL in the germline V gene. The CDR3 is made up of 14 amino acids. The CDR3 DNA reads TGCGCCAGCAGCCAAAGCCGAACTAATGAAAAACTGTTTTTT. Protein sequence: CASSQSRTNEKLFF.

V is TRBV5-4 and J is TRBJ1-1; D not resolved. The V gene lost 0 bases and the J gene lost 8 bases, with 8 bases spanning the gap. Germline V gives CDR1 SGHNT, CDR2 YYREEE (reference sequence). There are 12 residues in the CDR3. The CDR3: CASSLAGYEAFF. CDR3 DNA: TGTGCCAGCAGCTTGGCCGGGTACGAAGCTTTCTTT.

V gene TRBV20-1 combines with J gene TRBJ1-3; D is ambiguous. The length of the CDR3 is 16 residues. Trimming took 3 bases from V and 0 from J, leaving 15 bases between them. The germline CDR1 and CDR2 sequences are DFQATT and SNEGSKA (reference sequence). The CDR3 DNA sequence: TGCAGTGCTAGTCCGAAAAGCAGGTTCTCTGGAAACACCATATATTTT. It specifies CSASPKSRFSGNTIYF.

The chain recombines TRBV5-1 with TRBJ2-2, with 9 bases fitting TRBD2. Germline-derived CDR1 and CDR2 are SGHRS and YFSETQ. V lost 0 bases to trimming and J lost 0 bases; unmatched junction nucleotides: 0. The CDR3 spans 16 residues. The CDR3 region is CASSLVAGANTGELFF. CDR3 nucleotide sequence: TGCGCCAGCAGCTTGGTAGCGGGGGCGAACACCGGGGAGCTGTTTTTT.

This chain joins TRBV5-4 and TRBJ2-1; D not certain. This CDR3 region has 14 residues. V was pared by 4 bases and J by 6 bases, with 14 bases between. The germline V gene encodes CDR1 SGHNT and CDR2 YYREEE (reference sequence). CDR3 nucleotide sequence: TGTGCCAGCAGCCCCGGGTCTCCTCCCAATGAGCAGTTCTTC. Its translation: CASSPGSPPNEQFF.